The rows below give T cell receptor beta chains drawn from one sample of a study of blood T cell repertoires in COVID-19. The table came from immunoSEQ multiplex PCR; TCRdb's copy has only in-frame clones and leaves some out. The table has approximately 210,000 clones, around 81% seen once; the top ten hold 8.5% to 10%. Material for sequencing was PBMCs or T cells enriched from blood (not recorded which). The receptors come from a woman between 45 and 60 years old with acute COVID-19. Both conserved end residues are part of each CDR3. A D gene is named only where the DNA matches it firmly. Clone size is shown for a subset of rows, as once, few, many or a class of expanded clone.

TRBV7-9,TRBJ2-5,few,-,TGTGCCAGCAGCGGGCAGGGTGGAAAGACCCAGTACTTC,CASSGQGGKTQYF
TRBV5-1,TRBJ2-1,-,TRBD2,TGCGCCAGGCCCGGGACTAGCGACCAATTCTCCTACAATGAGCAGTTCTTC,CARPGTSDQFSYNEQFF
TRBV19,TRBJ1-2,-,-,TGTGCCAGTAGAGGAGGTATAAGTGGCTACACCTTC,CASRGGISGYTF
TRBV9,TRBJ2-3,-,-,TGTGCCAGCAGCCCATCACCGGGGGGCCTTCTCACAGATACGCAGTATTTT,CASSPSPGGLLTDTQYF
TRBV20-1,TRBJ2-6,-,-,TGCAGTGCTAGTAGGAGTGCTGGGGCCAACGTCCTGACTTTC,CSASRSAGANVLTF
TRBV28,TRBJ1-2,-,-,TGTGCCAGCAGTTTGGAGGGGAAGGCTAACTATGGCTACACCTTC,CASSLEGKANYGYTF
TRBV28,TRBJ1-1,-,-,TGTGCCAGCAGTTCCCTCTTCGGTGCCGGCACTGAAGCTTTCTTT,CASSSLFGAGTEAFF
TRBV7-8,TRBJ2-7,few,-,TGTGCCAGCAGGCCGGACAGCTCCTACGAGCAGTACTTC,CASRPDSSYEQYF
TRBV6-6,TRBJ2-5,-,TRBD2,TGTGCCAGCAGTCCAGCGGCTAGCGGGGGTTTTGTAGAGACCCAGTACTTC,CASSPAASGGFVETQYF
TRBV19,TRBJ1-6,-,-,TGTGCCAGTAGTACAGGGGTTAATAATTCACCCCTCCACTTT,CASSTGVNNSPLHF
TRBV7-2,TRBJ1-6,-,TRBD1,TGTGCCAGCAGCTTCGGACAGGGTGGGAGGAATTCACCCCTCCACTTT,CASSFGQGGRNSPLHF
TRBV11-3,TRBJ1-3,-,-,TGTGCCAGCGGGAGCGGCTACAGCTCTGGAAACACCATATATTTT,CASGSGYSSGNTIYF
TRBV18,TRBJ1-4,-,-,TGTGCCAGCTCACGTGGTGGCGGTATTAATGAAAAACTGTTTTTT,CASSRGGGINEKLFF
TRBV28,TRBJ2-3,-,-,TGTGCCAGTACCGCGCACAGATCCACAGATACGCAGTATTTT,CASTAHRSTDTQYF
TRBV5-1,TRBJ2-5,-,TRBD2,TGCGCCAGCAGCTCAAGACTAGCGGGCGTTCAAGAGACCCAGTACTTC,CASSSRLAGVQETQYF
TRBV7-9,TRBJ1-1,-,TRBD1,TGTGCCAGCAGCCTCGGCCGGGACAGGGTAGCGAGTAACACTGAAGCTTTCTTT,CASSLGRDRVASNTEAFF
TRBV7-6,TRBJ2-3,-,-,TGTGCCAGCAGCTTAGCGCGGACACGTGCGGATACGCAGTATTTT,CASSLARTRADTQYF
TRBV6-1,TRBJ2-5,-,TRBD1,TGTGCCAGCAGTGAAACTAGACAACAACAGGGGGAGACCCAGTACTTC,CASSETRQQQGETQYF
TRBV27,TRBJ2-5,-,TRBD1,TGTGCCAGCAGTTCATTGAGCCGGGACAGGGACGAGACCCAGTACTTC,CASSSLSRDRDETQYF
TRBV11-2,TRBJ2-3,-,-,TGTGCCAGCAGCCCTAGTATCACAGATACGCAGTATTTT,CASSPSITDTQYF
TRBV5-1,TRBJ1-4,-,TRBD1,TGCGCCAGCAGTGGTGGGACAGTAGTTAATGAAAAACTGTTTTTT,CASSGGTVVNEKLFF
TRBV5-1,TRBJ1-1,-,TRBD1,TGCGCCAGCAGCTACGGACAGGGGAACACTGAAGCTTTCTTT,CASSYGQGNTEAFF
TRBV10-3,TRBJ1-5,-,TRBD1,TGTGCCATCAGTGAGTCTGGATGGGACAGCTATCAGCCCCAGCATTTT,CAISESGWDSYQPQHF
TRBV7-2,TRBJ2-3,once,TRBD2,TGTGCCAGCAGCTTATCAGGGACTAGCGGTGGAGATACGCAGTATTTT,CASSLSGTSGGDTQYF
TRBV11-2,TRBJ1-4,once,-,TGTGCCAGCAGACGTCAGACAGCTAATAATGAAAAACTGTTTTTT,CASRRQTANNEKLFF
TRBV2,TRBJ1-2,few,-,TGTGCCAGCAGTGAAAGAGTGGGCTACTATGGCTACACCTTC,CASSERVGYYGYTF